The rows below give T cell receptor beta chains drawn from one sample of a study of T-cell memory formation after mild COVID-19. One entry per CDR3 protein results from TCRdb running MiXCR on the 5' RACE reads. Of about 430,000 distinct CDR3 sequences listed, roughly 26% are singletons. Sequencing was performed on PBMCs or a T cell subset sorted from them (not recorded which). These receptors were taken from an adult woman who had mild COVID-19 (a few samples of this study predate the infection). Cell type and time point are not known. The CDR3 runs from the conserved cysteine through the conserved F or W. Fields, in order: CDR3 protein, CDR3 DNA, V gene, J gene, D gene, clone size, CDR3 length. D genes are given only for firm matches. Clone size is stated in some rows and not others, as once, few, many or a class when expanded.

CASSLRGTDYGYTF	TGTGCCAGCAGTTTGCGAGGGACCGACTATGGCTACACCTTC	TRBV12-3/TRBV12-4	TRBJ1-2	.	.	14
CASSYSWTSEQYF	TGTGCCAGCAGTTACTCCTGGACTAGCGAGCAGTACTTC	TRBV6-6	TRBJ2-7	TRBD2	.	13
CATSIWDQPQHF	TGTGCCACCAGCATATGGGATCAGCCCCAGCATTTT	TRBV15	TRBJ1-5	.	few	12
CSVVGAGPLGEQFF	TGCAGCGTTGTGGGGGCCGGGCCGCTCGGTGAGCAGTTCTTC	TRBV29-1	TRBJ2-1	.	.	14
CASSLREVNTIYF	TGTGCCAGCAGCTTAAGGGAGGTCAACACCATATATTTT	TRBV7-2	TRBJ1-3	.	.	13
CASSLGDTHSPLHF	TGCGCCAGCAGCTTGGGGGACACTCATTCACCCCTCCACTTT	TRBV5-1	TRBJ1-6	.	once	14
CASSTGPSGDNEQFF	TGCGCCAGCAGCACGGGTCCTAGCGGAGACAATGAGCAGTTCTTC	TRBV5-1	TRBJ2-1	TRBD2	.	15
CASSPSSGELFF	TGTGCCAGCAGCCCCTCCAGCGGGGAGCTGTTTTTT	TRBV9	TRBJ2-2	.	.	12
CSARDLVRGMAFF	TGCAGTGCTAGAGATTTAGTTAGGGGTATGGCTTTCTTT	TRBV20-1	TRBJ1-1	.	few	13
CASSPTWLTGTIFYEQYF	TGCGCCAGCAGCCCCACTTGGCTAACCGGGACAATATTCTACGAGCAGTACTTC	TRBV5-1	TRBJ2-7	.	.	18
CASSFFRGGREQFF	TGTGCCAGCAGCTTTTTCAGGGGAGGACGTGAGCAGTTCTTC	TRBV7-2	TRBJ2-1	.	.	14
CSVVPGNTEAFF	TGCAGCGTTGTCCCGGGGAACACTGAAGCTTTCTTT	TRBV29-1	TRBJ1-1	.	many	12